These 7 T cell receptor beta chains came from one sample sequenced in a study of blood T cell repertoires in COVID-19 (dated by TCRdb to about 2020). The method behind the library was the immunoSEQ multiplex PCR assay. Held by TCRdb, this immuneACCESS table contains in-frame sequences only and omits some clones. Under half of the omission traces to an unresolved V gene where checked; the cause of the rest is unknown. The sample has approximately 180,000 clones on record, roughly 89% of them singletons. The leading ten clones occupy under 2.5% of the sample. Sequencing was done on a sample of PBMCs or T cells enriched from blood (not recorded which). The receptors originated from a woman aged 40-49 years with acute COVID-19.

This sequence joins TRBV2 and TRBJ2-2; D perhaps matches TRBD2 (6 bases). Trimming shortened V by 3 bases and J by 5 bases, and 19 bases separated the two germline ends. This CDR3 region has 17 residues. Germline CDR1 reads SNHLY; CDR2 reads FYNNEI. The CDR3 protein is CASSEGGPKPRTGELFF. Written as DNA, the CDR3 is TGTGCCAGCAGTGAGGGAGGACCTAAGCCGAGGACCGGGGAGCTGTTTTTT.

The rearrangement uses TRBV29-1 and TRBJ2-5; TRBD2 matches at 11 bases. After removal of 5 bases from V and 4 bases from J, the junction contained 9 bases not matched to a gene. Germline-derived CDR1 and CDR2 are SQVTM and ANQGSEA. CDR3 size: 15 residues. This chain's CDR3 is CSVSDGSGRAETQYF. CDR3 DNA sequence: TGCAGCGTTAGCGACGGTAGCGGGAGGGCAGAGACCCAGTACTTC.

This chain links TRBV10-3 with TRBJ2-7; possibly TRBD2 for D (6 bases). CDR3 length equals 14 residues. Deletions cut 4 bases from V and 2 bases from J, with 12 bases between. Germline V lookup: CDR1 ENHRY, CDR2 SYGVKD. The CDR3 here is CAISVAAGTYEQYF. CDR3 bases: TGTGCCATCAGTGTAGCGGCAGGGACCTACGAGCAGTACTTC.

This sequence joins TRBV2 and TRBJ1-1; 7 bases agree with TRBD1. Germline loops: CDR1 SNHLY, CDR2 FYNNEI. This CDR3 is built from 14 residues. The ends lost 6 bases at V and 1 base at J; junction bases unmatched: 5. The chain's CDR3 is CASRPGQPNTEAFF. CDR3 coding DNA: TGTGCCAGCAGGCCGGGACAGCCGAACACTGAAGCTTTCTTT.

This sequence joins TRBV5-5 and TRBJ2-3; TRBD1 aligns across 10 bases. The CDR3 runs to 16 residues. Germline CDR1 SGHKS, CDR2 YYEKEE (reference sequence). J gave up 1 base and V 2 bases, and 4 bases lay outside the gene matches. In nucleotides, the CDR3 is TGTGCCAGCAGCTTAAGACAGGGGGCCCGCACAGATACGCAGTATTTT. It yields the protein CASSLRQGARTDTQYF.

The V call is TRBV5-1, the J call TRBJ2-1; D perhaps matches TRBD2 (5 bases). V was clipped by 4 bases and J by 9 bases, with 14 bases between them. Looked up from germline, CDR1 is SGHRS and CDR2 is YFSETQ. The CDR3 contains 13 residues. CDR3 sequence (DNA): TGCGCCAGCAGCCCGGTGTTAGGAGGTGAGCAGTTCTTC. This sequence encodes CASSPVLGGEQFF.

V gene TRBV12-3 or TRBV12-4 combines with J gene TRBJ1-5; D uncertain. Trimming pared 8 bases from V and 1 base from J, leaving 9 bases between. This CDR3 comprises 13 residues. The CDR3 sequence: CASRLNSNQPQHF. The CDR3 region has the DNA TGTGCCAGCCGACTAAACAGCAATCAGCCCCAGCATTTT.